This is a list of T cell receptor beta chains from one sample in a study of lymphopenia after photon versus proton radiotherapy. TCRdb's copy holds only in-frame clones and misses some; the assay was immunoSEQ multiplex PCR. This sample has approximately 17,000 clones; roughly 88% occur once, and the top ten carry 20% to 25%. This material consisted of peripheral blood, taken from a patient treated with proton-based radiotherapy. These receptors all stem from a man between 65 and 80 years old with pancreatic cancer. Both conserved end residues are part of each CDR3.

CDR3aa	v_gene	j_gene
CASSPSAKPSYEQYF	TRBV18	TRBJ2-7
CASSLYPPGTGGEKLFF	TRBV27	TRBJ1-4
CASSSVQGLSYEQYF	TRBV5-1	TRBJ2-7
CASSRTPGTNEKLFF	TRBV6-5	TRBJ1-4
CASSVSTELQHF	TRBV2	TRBJ1-5
CASSWGTIGETQYF	TRBV7-2	TRBJ2-5
CASSEALGGQGRPEAFF	TRBV6-1	TRBJ1-1
CASSYRDRTYEQYF	TRBV6-5	TRBJ2-7
CAWSTRKGRLNF	TRBV30	TRBJ2-7
CASSQGTGRYEQYF	TRBV6-6	TRBJ2-7
CASSSGTSGAYEQYF	TRBV11-3	TRBJ2-7
CASSDRGRRGSNEKLFF	TRBV6-1	TRBJ1-4
CASSPRETDTGELFF	TRBV18	TRBJ2-2
CSVAMDRLSNEKLFF	TRBV29-1	TRBJ1-4
CASGESFDYNEQFF	TRBV10-2	TRBJ2-1
CASSVGGLQETQYF	TRBV6-1	TRBJ2-5
CASSLQKGSETQYF	TRBV7-3	TRBJ2-5
CASSEWPGTGNTIYF	TRBV25-1	TRBJ1-3
CASSPTVYNEQFF	TRBV18	TRBJ2-1
CASSVDGAGRLGQFF	TRBV9	TRBJ2-1
CASWHTGANVLTF	TRBV6-5	TRBJ2-6
CAWDGPGANYGYTF	TRBV30	TRBJ1-2
CASSLAGTSGGAYEQYF	TRBV7-2	TRBJ2-7
CASSIGTLRRETQYF	TRBV19	TRBJ2-5
CASSKVKDSPLHF	TRBV21-1	TRBJ1-6
CASSDGLAAETQYF	TRBV10-2	TRBJ2-5
CASSTLSSGSFNEQFF	TRBV11-2	TRBJ2-1
CASRRDSYEQYF	TRBV25-1	.
CASSFLQGRTYEQYF	TRBV7-9	TRBJ2-7
CASSLLGTEAFF	TRBV4-1	TRBJ1-1
CASSTSPRQGDTEAFF	TRBV5-6	TRBJ1-1
CASSLVGEETQYF	TRBV5-1	TRBJ2-5
CASRGQYNSPLHF	TRBV19	TRBJ1-6
CASSTTGGDGYTF	TRBV6-1	TRBJ1-2
CASSLDSDRYGYTF	TRBV18	TRBJ1-2
CASSPERGQPQHF	TRBV7-3	TRBJ1-5
CASSGRDNLNEKLFF	TRBV9	TRBJ1-4
CASRGGWASEKLFF	TRBV6-5	TRBJ1-4
CAWKRDLISNEKLFF	TRBV30	TRBJ1-4